This TCR beta chain was observed in a study of T cell responses to AZD1222 COVID-19 vaccine (dated by TCRdb to 2020 to 2022). Regarding the study in general: TCR sequencing was performed for 230 to 250 trial participants, of whom roughly 200 were given two doses of AZD1222 and roughly 25 were given two doses of MenACWY control vaccine. Trial participants were enrolled by age into subgroups of 18-55, 56-69 and 70-plus years, and about 150, 27 and 61 TCR-sequenced participants, respectively, were included in these subgroups.

This clone was detected once. No antigen is known for it. No qualities accompany the bases; no much larger clone lies one base away. The CDR3 regions of human TCRbeta chains were subjected to immunosequencing. Regarding the original processing steps: TCRs in the repertoires were matched against a reference library of SARS-CoV-2-specific TCRs that had been generated with the MIRA antigen-specificity platform. Breadth was defined as the fraction of unique TCRs that were SARS-CoV-2-associated, and depth was defined as the fraction of total T cells that were SARS-CoV-2-associated. Using the MIRA data, each spike-specific TCR was mapped to the spike region that the TCR reacts to and placed in a CD4 or CD8 class. Log10-transformed breadth and depth values were compared by one-way ANOVA with Sidak's multiple comparisons tests. Imported from immuneACCESS, the table was reduced by TCRdb to in-frame sequences with V and J called. These copies leave out some clones; in studies compared against another copy, an unresolved V gene accounts for under half, and the cause of the remainder is not known. That table is the source of V, J and clone size, and D and trimming were worked out from the DNA. For this sample the table gives about 130,000 clones, of which about 92% were detected only once. The top ten hold roughly 3% of the sample.

As encoded in the germline V gene (reference sequence), CDR1 is LGHDT while CDR2 is YNNKEL. V is cut back by 4 bases and J by 5 bases, with 14 bases in the junction unmatched. The CDR3 starts with the cysteine, ends with the phenylalanine, and has 18 residues. Of all the DNA, just the CDR3 is kept, 54 bases in frame from base 1. The time point label corresponds to: about 28 days (+/-7) after the second vaccine dose. AZD1222 recipients whose second dose came at about 4 weeks and those whose second dose came at about 12 weeks were combined into one group, since spike-specific TCR depth and breadth did not differ between the two schedules. Vaccinee samples came from UK trials COV001 and COV002, including a single-blind randomized controlled phase 2/3 trial of AZD1222 (ChAdOx1 nCoV-19) in healthy adults. For TCRbeta chain sequencing, PBMC samples were collected from trial participants at day 0 and at day 28 after the second dose.

Results and caveats for the whole study, not just this receptor: Most participants were white British and females outnumbered males, and the authors suggested that clonal diversity may have been underestimated. Reportedly, close to half of the unique spike-specific TCRs recognized epitopes lying outside the regions that are mutated in the B.1.351 and B.1.1.7 variants. CD4 TCRs associated with the vaccine covered the entire spike protein, and the dominant responses were in regions 160-218 and 743-854. After two AZD1222 doses, spike-specific TCR breadth and depth were significantly higher than at day 0 and than in MenACWY recipients. Because no samples from the day 14 peak response were available, repertoires could be characterized only after the peak T cell response. Conclusions about previously exposed vaccinees were limited because only a handful of AZD1222 recipients were SARS-CoV-2 seropositive at baseline. In the small 56-69-year group, the increase in depth fell short of significance, most likely because of low power.

Here the chain combines TRBV3-1 (or the pseudogene TRBV3-2) and TRBJ2-1, and 10 bases in between align with TRBD2. The input for sequencing was peripheral blood, taken 28 days after the second AZD1222 dose. This receptor was obtained from an adult who received the AZD1222 COVID-19 vaccine. The CDR3 sequence is CASSPDPSGRGSHNEQFF. The DNA reads as follows: TGTGCCAGCAGCCCGGACCCAAGCGGGAGGGGTTCCCACAATGAGCAGTTCTTC.